This T cell receptor (beta chain) was captured in a study of CDR3 diversity in severe acne. CDR3 length: 15 amino acids. Trimming at V came to 5 bases and at J to 0 bases, leaving 2 bases not matched to a gene. CDR1 and CDR2 (germline): KGHSH, LQKENI. TCRdb reprocessed the PCR reads with MiXCR, giving one entry per CDR3 protein. The profile covers more than 85,000 distinct CDR3 sequences, with approximately 49% appearing a single time and roughly 10% taken by the ten largest. The chain carries TRBV18 and TRBJ2-2, with 8 nucleotides matching TRBD1. Material: blood. The sequence derives from a male donor with severe acne vulgaris. This chain's CDR3 is CASSSDRANTGELFF. DNA for the CDR3: TGTGCCAGCTCATCGGACAGGGCGAACACCGGGGAGCTGTTTTTT. Together with reference TRBV18 and TRBJ2-2, the CDR3 gives the full variable domain: NAGVMQNPRHLVRRRGQEARLRCSPMKGHSHVYWYRQLPEEGLKFMVYLQKENIIDESGMPKERFSAEFPKEGPSILRIQQVVRGDSAAYFCASSSDRANTGELFFGEGSRLTVL.